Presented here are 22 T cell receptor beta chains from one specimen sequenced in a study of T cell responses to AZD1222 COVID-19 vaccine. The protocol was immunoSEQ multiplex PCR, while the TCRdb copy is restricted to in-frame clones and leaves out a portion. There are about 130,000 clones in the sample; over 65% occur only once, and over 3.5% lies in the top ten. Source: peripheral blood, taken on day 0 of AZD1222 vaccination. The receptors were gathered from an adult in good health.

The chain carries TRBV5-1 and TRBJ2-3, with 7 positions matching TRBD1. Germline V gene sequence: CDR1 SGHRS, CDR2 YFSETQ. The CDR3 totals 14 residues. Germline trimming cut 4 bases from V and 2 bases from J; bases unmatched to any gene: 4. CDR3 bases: TGCGCCAGCAGCGCACAGGGGCACACAGATACGCAGTATTTT. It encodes CASSAQGHTDTQYF.

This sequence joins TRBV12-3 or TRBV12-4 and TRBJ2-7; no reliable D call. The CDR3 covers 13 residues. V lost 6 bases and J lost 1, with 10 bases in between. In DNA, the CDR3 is TGTGCCAGCAGCCCTAGAGGATCCTACGAGCAGTACTTC. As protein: CASSPRGSYEQYF.

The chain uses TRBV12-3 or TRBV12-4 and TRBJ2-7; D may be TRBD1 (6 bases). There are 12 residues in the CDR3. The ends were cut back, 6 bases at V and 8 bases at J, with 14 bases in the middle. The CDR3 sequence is CASRGPGTQQYF. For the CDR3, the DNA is TGTGCCAGCAGAGGGCCTGGGACACAGCAGTACTTC.

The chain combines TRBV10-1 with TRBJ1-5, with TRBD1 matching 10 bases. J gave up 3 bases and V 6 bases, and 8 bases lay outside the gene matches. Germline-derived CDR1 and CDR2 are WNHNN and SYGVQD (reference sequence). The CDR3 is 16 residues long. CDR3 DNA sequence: TGCGCCAGCAGCGGGACAGGGGACCTTACCAATCAGCCCCAGCATTTT. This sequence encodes CASSGTGDLTNQPQHF.

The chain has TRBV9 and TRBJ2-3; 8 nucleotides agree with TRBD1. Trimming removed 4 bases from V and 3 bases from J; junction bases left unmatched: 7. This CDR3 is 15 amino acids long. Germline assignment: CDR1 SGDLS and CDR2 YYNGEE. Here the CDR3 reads CASSQRQGKTDTQYF. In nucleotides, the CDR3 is TGTGCCAGCAGCCAAAGACAGGGGAAGACAGATACGCAGTATTTT.

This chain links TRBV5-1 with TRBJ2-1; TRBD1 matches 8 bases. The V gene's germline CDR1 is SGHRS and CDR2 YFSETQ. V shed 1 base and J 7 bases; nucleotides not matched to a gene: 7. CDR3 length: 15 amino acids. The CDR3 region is CASSLSPGGVNEQFF. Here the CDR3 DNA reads TGCGCCAGCAGCTTGAGTCCAGGGGGCGTGAATGAGCAGTTCTTC.

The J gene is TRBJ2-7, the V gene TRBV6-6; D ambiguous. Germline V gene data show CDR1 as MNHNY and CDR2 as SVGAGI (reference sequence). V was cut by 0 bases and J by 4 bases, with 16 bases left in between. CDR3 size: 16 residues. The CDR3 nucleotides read TGTGCCAGCAGTTACTCGATTGGTGGGGTCTCTTACGAGCAGTACTTC. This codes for CASSYSIGGVSYEQYF.

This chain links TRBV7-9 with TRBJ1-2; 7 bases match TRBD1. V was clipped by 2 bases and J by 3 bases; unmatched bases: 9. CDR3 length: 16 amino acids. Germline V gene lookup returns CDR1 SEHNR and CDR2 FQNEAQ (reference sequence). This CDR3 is CASSLWRGGEDYGYTF. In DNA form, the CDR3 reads TGTGCCAGCAGCTTATGGAGAGGGGGCGAAGACTATGGCTACACCTTC.

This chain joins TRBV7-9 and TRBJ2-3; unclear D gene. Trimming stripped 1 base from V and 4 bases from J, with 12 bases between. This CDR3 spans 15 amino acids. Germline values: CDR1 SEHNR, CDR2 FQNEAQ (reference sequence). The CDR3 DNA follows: TGTGCCAGCAGCTTAGAGGCAGCCGCGGCAGATACGCAGTATTTT. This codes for CASSLEAAAADTQYF.

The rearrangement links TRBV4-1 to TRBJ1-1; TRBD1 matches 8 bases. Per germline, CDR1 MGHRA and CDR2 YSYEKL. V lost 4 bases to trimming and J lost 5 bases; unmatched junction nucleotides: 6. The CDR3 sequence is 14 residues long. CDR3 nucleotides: TGCGCCAGCAGCCGGGACAGGAGGGAAACTGAAGCTTTCTTT. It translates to CASSRDRRETEAFF.

The CDR3 nucleotides are TGTGCCTGGAGTGGCAGGGGGCGAGGGGAGCAGTACTTC. Its translation is CAWSGRGRGEQYF. The chain is built from TRBV30 and TRBJ2-7; TRBD1 matches at 8 bases. The CDR3 covers 13 residues. CDR1 and CDR2 from the germline V gene are GTSNPN and SVGIG (reference sequence). The trim removed 1 base at V and 7 bases at J, leaving 6 bases unmatched.

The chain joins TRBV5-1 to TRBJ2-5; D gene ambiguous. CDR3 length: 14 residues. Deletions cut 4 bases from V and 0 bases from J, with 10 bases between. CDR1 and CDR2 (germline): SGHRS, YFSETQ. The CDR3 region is CASSISGDQETQYF. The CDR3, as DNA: TGCGCCAGCAGCATTTCTGGGGACCAAGAGACCCAGTACTTC.

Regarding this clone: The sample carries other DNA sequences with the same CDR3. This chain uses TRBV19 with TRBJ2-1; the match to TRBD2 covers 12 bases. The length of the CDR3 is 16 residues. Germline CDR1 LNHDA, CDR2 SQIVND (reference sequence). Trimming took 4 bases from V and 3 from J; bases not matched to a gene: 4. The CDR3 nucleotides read TGTGCCAGTAGTAAAAGGACTAGCGGGGTCTACAATGAGCAGTTCTTC. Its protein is CASSKRTSGVYNEQFF.

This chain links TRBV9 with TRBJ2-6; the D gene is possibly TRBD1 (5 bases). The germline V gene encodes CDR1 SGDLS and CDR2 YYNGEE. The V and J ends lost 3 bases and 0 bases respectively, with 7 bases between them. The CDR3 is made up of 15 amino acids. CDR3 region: CASSAGHSGANVLTF. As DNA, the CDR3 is TGTGCCAGCAGCGCAGGGCACTCTGGGGCCAACGTCCTGACTTTC.

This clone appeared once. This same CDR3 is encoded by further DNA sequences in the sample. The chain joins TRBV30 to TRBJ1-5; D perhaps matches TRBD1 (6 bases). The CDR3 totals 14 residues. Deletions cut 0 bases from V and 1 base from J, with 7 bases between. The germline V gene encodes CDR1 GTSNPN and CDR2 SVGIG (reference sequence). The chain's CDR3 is CAWSVGHSNQPQHF. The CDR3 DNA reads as TGTGCCTGGAGTGTGGGACACAGCAATCAGCCCCAGCATTTT.

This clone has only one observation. The DNA of the CDR3 is TGTGCCAGCAGACCAACAGGGTCTAGCTCCTACGAGCAGTACTTC. Its translation: CASRPTGSSSYEQYF. This chain connects TRBV28 to TRBJ2-7, with a tentative D call TRBD1 (6 bases). Germline V gene data show CDR1 as MDHEN and CDR2 as SYDVKM. This CDR3 region has 15 residues. Trimming shortened V by 6 bases and J by 0 bases, and 15 bases separated the two germline ends.

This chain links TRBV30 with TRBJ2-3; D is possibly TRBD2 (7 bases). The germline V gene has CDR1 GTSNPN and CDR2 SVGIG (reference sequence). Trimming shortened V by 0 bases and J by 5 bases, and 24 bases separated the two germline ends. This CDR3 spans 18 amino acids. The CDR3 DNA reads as TGTGCCTGGAGTGTTAGTCTAGGGGGGGCCAAAGTGGTAGATACGCAGTATTTT. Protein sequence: CAWSVSLGGAKVVDTQYF. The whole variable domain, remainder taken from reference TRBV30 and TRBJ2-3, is SQTIHQWPATLVQPVGSPLSLECTVEGTSNPNLYWYRQAAGRGLQLLFYSVGIGQISSEVPQNLSASRPQDRQFILSSKKLLLSDSGFYLCAWSVSLGGAKVVDTQYFGPGTRLTVL.

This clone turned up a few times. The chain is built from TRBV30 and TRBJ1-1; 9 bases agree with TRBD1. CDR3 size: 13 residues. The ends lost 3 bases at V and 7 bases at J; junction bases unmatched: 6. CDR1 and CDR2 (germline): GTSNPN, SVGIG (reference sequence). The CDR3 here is CAWRNTGGGEAFF. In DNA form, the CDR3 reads TGTGCCTGGAGGAATACAGGGGGCGGTGAAGCTTTCTTT.

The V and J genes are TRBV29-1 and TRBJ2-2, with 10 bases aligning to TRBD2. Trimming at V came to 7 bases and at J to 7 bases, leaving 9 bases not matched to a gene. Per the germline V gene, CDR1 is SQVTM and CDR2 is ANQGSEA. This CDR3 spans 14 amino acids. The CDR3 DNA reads TGCAGCGCCTCAATAGCGGGGGGAAACGGGGAGCTGTTTTTT. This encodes CSASIAGGNGELFF.

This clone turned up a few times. The CDR3 region is CASSIDRVTEAFF. In nucleotides, the CDR3 is TGTGCCAGTAGTATAGATCGAGTCACTGAAGCTTTCTTT. This chain joins TRBV19 and TRBJ1-1; D uncertain. Between the trimmed V and J ends, which lost 0 bases and 4 bases, there was a span of 6 bases. Germline loops: CDR1 LNHDA, CDR2 SQIVND (reference sequence). This CDR3 comprises 13 residues.

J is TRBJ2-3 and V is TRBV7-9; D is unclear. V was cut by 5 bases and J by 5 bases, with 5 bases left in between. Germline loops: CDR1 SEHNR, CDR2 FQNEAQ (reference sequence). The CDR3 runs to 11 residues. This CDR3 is CASSPLDTQYF. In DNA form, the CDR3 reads TGTGCCAGCAGCCCGTTAGATACGCAGTATTTT.

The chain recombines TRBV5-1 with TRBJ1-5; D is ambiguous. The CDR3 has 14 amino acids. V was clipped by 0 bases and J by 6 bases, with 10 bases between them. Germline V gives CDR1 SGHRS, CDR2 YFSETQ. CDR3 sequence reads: CASSLDLGSQPQHF. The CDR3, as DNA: TGCGCCAGCAGCTTGGATCTGGGGAGTCAGCCCCAGCATTTT.